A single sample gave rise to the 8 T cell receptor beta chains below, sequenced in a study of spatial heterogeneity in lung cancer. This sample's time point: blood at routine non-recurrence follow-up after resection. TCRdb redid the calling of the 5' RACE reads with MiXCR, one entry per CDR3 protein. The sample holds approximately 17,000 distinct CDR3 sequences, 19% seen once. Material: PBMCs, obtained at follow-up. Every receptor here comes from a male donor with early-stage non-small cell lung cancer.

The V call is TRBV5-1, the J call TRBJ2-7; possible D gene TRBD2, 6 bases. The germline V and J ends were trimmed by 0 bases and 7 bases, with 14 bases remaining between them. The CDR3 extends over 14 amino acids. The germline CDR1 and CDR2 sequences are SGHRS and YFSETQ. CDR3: CASSLVGLTLEQYF. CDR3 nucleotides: TGCGCCAGCAGCTTGGTGGGACTTACACTTGAGCAGTACTTC.

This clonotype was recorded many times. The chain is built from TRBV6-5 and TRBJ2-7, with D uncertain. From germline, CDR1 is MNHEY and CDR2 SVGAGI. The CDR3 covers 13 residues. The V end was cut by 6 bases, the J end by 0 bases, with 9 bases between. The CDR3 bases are TGTGCCAGCAGCCAGGACGTCTCCTACGAGCAGTACTTC. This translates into CASSQDVSYEQYF.

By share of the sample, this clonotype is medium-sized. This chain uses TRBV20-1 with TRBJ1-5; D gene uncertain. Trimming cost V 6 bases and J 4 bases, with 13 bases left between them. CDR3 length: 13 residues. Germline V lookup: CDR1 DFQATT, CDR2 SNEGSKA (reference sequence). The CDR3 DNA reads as TGCAGTGCCTCCAACGAGAGAAATCAGCCCCAGCATTTT. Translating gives CSASNERNQPQHF.

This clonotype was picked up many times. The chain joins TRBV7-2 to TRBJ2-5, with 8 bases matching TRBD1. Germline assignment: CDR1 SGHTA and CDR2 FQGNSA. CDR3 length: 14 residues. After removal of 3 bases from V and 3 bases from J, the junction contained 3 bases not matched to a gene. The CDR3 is CASSFNRGKETQYF. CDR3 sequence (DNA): TGTGCCAGCAGCTTTAACAGGGGGAAAGAGACCCAGTACTTC.

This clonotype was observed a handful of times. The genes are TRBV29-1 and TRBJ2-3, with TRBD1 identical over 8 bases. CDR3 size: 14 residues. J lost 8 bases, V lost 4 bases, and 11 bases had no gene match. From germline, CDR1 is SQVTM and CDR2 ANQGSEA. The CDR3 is CSVGGQGDLGTQYF. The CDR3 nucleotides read TGCAGCGTTGGAGGACAGGGAGATTTAGGTACGCAGTATTTT.

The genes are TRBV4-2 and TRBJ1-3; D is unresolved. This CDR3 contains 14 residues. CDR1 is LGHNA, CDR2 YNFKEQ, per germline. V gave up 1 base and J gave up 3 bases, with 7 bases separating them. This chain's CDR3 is CASSQGGVGNTIYF. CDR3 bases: TGTGCCAGCAGCCAAGGCGGGGTTGGAAACACCATATATTTT.

CDR3 nucleotides: TGTGCCAGCAGCTTCCCGGGACAGGCGTTCTCCTACGAGCAGTACTTC. Residues: CASSFPGQAFSYEQYF. V gene TRBV7-8 combines with J gene TRBJ2-7; the match to TRBD1 covers 8 bases. The V segment lost 3 bases and the J segment 0 bases; nucleotides outside the gene matches: 7. This CDR3 region has 16 residues. The germline V gene encodes CDR1 SGHVS and CDR2 FQNEAQ.

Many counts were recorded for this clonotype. The CDR3 DNA follows: TGCGCCAGCAGCCAAGAACGGTTAAGTTCATTTGAAGCTTTCTTT. Encoded protein: CASSQERLSSFEAFF. This chain connects TRBV4-3 to TRBJ1-1; D is uncertain. This CDR3 is built from 15 residues. The V gene's germline CDR1 is LGHNA and CDR2 YSLEER. V was trimmed by 0 bases and J by 7 bases, leaving 15 bases between them.